Detailed here is one T cell receptor (beta chain). What it binds is unknown. The source of the sample is a study of cytomegalovirus exposure and HLA in healthy donors. Overall study results and limits: A later analysis found TCR association rates differed by HLA locus, highest for DRB1 and lowest for HLA-C. Information on immune exposure was restricted to one variable (CMV serostatus). The majority of CMV-associated TCR beta chains were reported as apparently HLA-restricted in a later analysis.

CDR3 length: 15 residues. Trimming removed 6 bases at V and 4 bases at J, with 16 bases between. The germline V gene has CDR1 MNHEY and CDR2 SVGAGI. Both 60 Vbeta primers and 13 Jbeta primers went into the PCR. Some clones are missing from TCRdb's copy, which holds only in-frame ones; the method was immunoSEQ multiplex PCR. The sample has just over 150,000 clones; about 76% are singletons. What was sequenced was PBMCs. The chain joins TRBV6-5 to TRBJ1-3; no clear D. This receptor was taken from a female donor in good health and CMV-seronegative. CDR3 nucleotides: TGTGCCAGCAGGCGGGCCGGCCAAAAAGGAAACACCATATATTTT. Translating gives CASRRAGQKGNTIYF.